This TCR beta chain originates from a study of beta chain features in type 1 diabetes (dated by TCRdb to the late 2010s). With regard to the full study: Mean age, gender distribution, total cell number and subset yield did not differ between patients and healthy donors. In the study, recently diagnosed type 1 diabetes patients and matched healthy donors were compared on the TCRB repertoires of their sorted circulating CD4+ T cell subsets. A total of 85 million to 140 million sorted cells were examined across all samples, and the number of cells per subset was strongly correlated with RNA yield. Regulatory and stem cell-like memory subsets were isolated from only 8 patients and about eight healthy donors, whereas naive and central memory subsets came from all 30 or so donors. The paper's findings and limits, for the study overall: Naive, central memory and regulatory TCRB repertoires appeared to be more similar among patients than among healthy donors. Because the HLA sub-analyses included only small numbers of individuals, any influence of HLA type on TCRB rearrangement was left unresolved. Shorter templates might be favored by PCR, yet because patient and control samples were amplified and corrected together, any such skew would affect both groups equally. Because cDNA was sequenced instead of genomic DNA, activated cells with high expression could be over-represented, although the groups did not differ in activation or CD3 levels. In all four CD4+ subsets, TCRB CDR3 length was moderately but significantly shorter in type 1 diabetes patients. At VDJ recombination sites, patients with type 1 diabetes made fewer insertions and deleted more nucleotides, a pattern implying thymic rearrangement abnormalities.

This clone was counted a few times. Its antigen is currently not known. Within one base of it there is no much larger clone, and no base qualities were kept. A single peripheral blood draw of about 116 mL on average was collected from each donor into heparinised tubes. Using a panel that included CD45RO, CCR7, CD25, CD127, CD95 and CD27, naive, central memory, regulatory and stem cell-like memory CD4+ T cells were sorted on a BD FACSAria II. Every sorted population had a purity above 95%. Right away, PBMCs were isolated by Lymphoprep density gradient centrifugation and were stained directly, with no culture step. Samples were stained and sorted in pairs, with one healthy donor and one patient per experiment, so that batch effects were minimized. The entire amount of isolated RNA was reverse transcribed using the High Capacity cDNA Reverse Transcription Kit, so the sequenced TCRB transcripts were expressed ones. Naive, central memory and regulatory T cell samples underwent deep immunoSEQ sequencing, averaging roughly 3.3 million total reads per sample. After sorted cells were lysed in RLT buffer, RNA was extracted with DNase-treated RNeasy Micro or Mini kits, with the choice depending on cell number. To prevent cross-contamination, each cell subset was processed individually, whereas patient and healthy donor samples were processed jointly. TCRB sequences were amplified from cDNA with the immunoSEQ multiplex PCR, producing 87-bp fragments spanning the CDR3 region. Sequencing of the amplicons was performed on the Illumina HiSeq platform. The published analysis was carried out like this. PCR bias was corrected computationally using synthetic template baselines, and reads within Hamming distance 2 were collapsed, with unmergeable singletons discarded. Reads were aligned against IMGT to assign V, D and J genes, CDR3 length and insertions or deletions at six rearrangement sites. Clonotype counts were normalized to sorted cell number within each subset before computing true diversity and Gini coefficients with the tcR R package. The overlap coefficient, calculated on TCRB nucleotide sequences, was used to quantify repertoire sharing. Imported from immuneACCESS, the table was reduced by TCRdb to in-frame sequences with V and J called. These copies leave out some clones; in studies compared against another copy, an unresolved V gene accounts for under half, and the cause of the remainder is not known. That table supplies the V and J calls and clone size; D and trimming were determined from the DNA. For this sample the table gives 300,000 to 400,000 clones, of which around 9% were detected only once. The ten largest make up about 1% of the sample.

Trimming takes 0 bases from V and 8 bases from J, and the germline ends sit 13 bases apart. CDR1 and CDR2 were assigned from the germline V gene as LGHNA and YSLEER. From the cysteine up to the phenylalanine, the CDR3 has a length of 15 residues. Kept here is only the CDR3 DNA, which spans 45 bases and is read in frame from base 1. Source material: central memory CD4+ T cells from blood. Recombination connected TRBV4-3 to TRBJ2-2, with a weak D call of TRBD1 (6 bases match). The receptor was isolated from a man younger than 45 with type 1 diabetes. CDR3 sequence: CASSQERAGVGELFF. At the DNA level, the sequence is TGCGCCAGCAGCCAAGAGAGGGCAGGGGTAGGGGAGCTGTTTTTT.